The rows below give T cell receptor beta chains drawn from one sample of a study of blood T cell repertoires in COVID-19. Using immunoSEQ multiplex PCR, the repertoire was profiled, and TCRdb retains in-frame clones only, with some absent. The data show 100,000 to 120,000 clones, approximately 82% seen once. The sample comprised peripheral blood. The receptors derive from a woman at least 80 years old with acute or convalescent COVID-19. CDR3s include the opening cysteine and the closing phenylalanine or tryptophan. D genes are given only for firm matches. The listing skips clone size in some rows; elsewhere it reads once, few, many or a size class.

len	v_gene	abundance	d_gene	j_gene	CDR3aa	CDR3nt
14	TRBV18	few	-	TRBJ1-2	CASSPPIENYGYTF	TGTGCCAGCTCACCACCCATCGAGAACTATGGCTACACCTTC
16	TRBV9	-	TRBD1	TRBJ1-1	CASSVTAGQPNTEAFF	TGTGCCAGCAGCGTTACCGCGGGACAGCCTAACACTGAAGCTTTCTTT
14	TRBV18	-	-	TRBJ2-1	CASSGSTSYNEQFF	TGTGCCAGCTCCGGGAGCACCTCCTACAATGAGCAGTTCTTC
14	TRBV19	-	-	TRBJ2-7	CATKPGDRRIEQYF	TGTGCCACCAAGCCAGGGGACCGGCGGATCGAGCAGTACTTC
13	TRBV12-3/TRBV12-4	-	-	TRBJ1-2	CASSGLANYGYTF	TGTGCCAGCAGTGGACTCGCGAACTATGGCTACACCTTC
15	TRBV7-8	-	-	TRBJ1-3	CASSLDGGTGNTIYF	TGTGCCAGCAGCTTGGACGGGGGGACTGGAAACACCATATATTTT
13	TRBV10-2	-	-	TRBJ1-2	CASRRSDINGYTF	TGCGCCAGCAGGAGGTCAGATATCAATGGCTACACCTTC
15	TRBV6-5	once	-	TRBJ1-2	CASKIVKGVIYGYTF	TGTGCCAGCAAGATCGTAAAGGGGGTTATCTATGGCTACACCTTC
18	TRBV4-2	-	TRBD2	TRBJ2-7	CASSVGLDLTKRPYEQYF	TGTGCCAGCAGCGTAGGACTAGATTTAACGAAGCGGCCCTACGAGCAGTACTTC
14	TRBV11-2	-	-	TRBJ1-5	CASSQGFSNQPQHF	TGTGCCAGCAGCCAGGGATTTAGCAATCAGCCCCAGCATTTT
13	TRBV3-1/TRBV3-2	-	TRBD2	TRBJ2-1	CASSHTSGREQFF	TGTGCCAGCAGCCACACTAGCGGGAGGGAGCAGTTCTTC
14	TRBV18	-	-	TRBJ1-2	CASSPPLSLNGYTF	TGTGCCAGCTCACCACCCCTAAGTTTGAACGGCTACACCTTC
16	TRBV11-3	-	TRBD2	TRBJ2-3	CASSRKGGGFTDTQYF	TGTGCCAGCAGCCGAAAGGGCGGGGGGTTCACAGATACGCAGTATTTT
16	TRBV7-2	-	TRBD2	TRBJ2-7	CASSLVAGGPSYEQYF	TGTGCCAGCAGCTTAGTGGCGGGAGGTCCATCCTACGAGCAGTACTTC
13	TRBV30	few	TRBD1	TRBJ1-1	CAWRDRAAIVAFF	TGTGCCTGGAGGGACAGGGCGGCTATAGTAGCTTTCTTT
14	TRBV18	few	-	TRBJ2-7	CASSPGQGSYEQYF	TGTGCCAGCTCACCAGGGCAGGGTTCCTACGAGCAGTACTTC
14	TRBV19	once	-	TRBJ2-6	CASHTGTGANVLTF	TGTGCCAGCCATACGGGGACTGGGGCCAACGTCCTGACTTTC
14	TRBV4-3	-	TRBD1	TRBJ2-2	CASSTYRGAGELFF	TGCGCCAGCAGCACCTACAGGGGTGCCGGGGAGCTGTTTTTT
11	TRBV30	-	-	TRBJ2-5	CAWTVLETQYF	TGTGCCTGGACGGTCCTGGAGACCCAGTACTTC
16	TRBV19	-	-	TRBJ2-2	CASISQRALVGGELFF	TGTGCCAGTATATCTCAGCGGGCCTTGGTGGGCGGGGAGCTGTTTTTT
14	TRBV15	-	-	TRBJ2-7	CATSRGGVSYEQYF	TGTGCCACCAGCAGAGGCGGAGTATCTTACGAGCAGTACTTC
16	TRBV19	-	-	TRBJ2-6	CASSMSMFAGANVLTF	TGTGCCAGTAGTATGAGTATGTTCGCCGGGGCCAACGTCCTGACTTTC
13	TRBV6-5	few	-	TRBJ1-5	CASRRDSNQPQHF	TGTGCCAGCAGACGGGATAGCAATCAGCCCCAGCATTTT
14	TRBV5-1	-	-	TRBJ1-6	CASSLAGIDSPLHF	TGCGCCAGCAGCTTAGCAGGGATCGATTCACCCCTCCACTTT
17	TRBV9	-	TRBD2	TRBJ2-1	CASSVGLAGALYNEQFF	TGTGCCAGCAGCGTAGGTCTAGCGGGGGCCTTATACAATGAGCAGTTCTTC
12	TRBV7-9	-	-	TRBJ1-5	CASSKGDQPQHF	TGTGCCAGCAGCAAGGGGGATCAGCCCCAGCATTTT
15	TRBV7-9	-	-	TRBJ1-1	CASSLAGQPRGGAFF	TGTGCCAGCAGCTTAGCCGGCCAGCCCCGAGGAGGGGCTTTCTTT
14	TRBV5-5	medium-sized	TRBD1	TRBJ1-6	CASSGDRGNSPLHF	TGTGCCAGCAGCGGCGACAGGGGGAATTCACCCCTCCACTTT
15	TRBV30	-	TRBD2	TRBJ2-7	CAWSVGAGGPYEQYF	TGTGCCTGGAGTGTGGGGGCGGGAGGCCCCTACGAGCAGTACTTC
18	TRBV18	-	TRBD2	TRBJ2-3	CASGIGLAGADFTDTQYF	TGTGCCAGCGGAATCGGACTAGCGGGGGCCGATTTCACAGATACGCAGTATTTT
18	TRBV4-3	-	-	TRBJ1-6	CASSQDIPGRAYNSPLHF	TGCGCCAGCAGCCAAGACATCCCAGGGCGCGCCTATAATTCACCCCTCCACTTT
16	TRBV27	-	-	TRBJ1-4	CASSPLYTGFLEKLFF	TGTGCCAGCAGTCCACTCTACACCGGGTTTCTTGAAAAACTGTTTTTT
14	TRBV6-5	few	TRBD1	TRBJ1-5	CASRPEGGGQPQHF	TGTGCCAGCAGGCCCGAAGGGGGCGGCCAGCCCCAGCATTTT
17	TRBV29-1	-	TRBD1	TRBJ2-7	CSVADRGRFPLLREQYF	TGCAGCGTTGCAGACAGGGGGCGCTTCCCTCTACTACGCGAGCAGTACTTC
13	TRBV7-3	-	TRBD1	TRBJ2-5	CASSLGTAETQYF	TGTGCCAGCAGCTTGGGGACAGCGGAGACCCAGTACTTC
12	TRBV5-4	-	-	TRBJ1-2	CASSFGQYGYTF	TGTGCCAGCAGCTTCGGACAGTATGGCTACACCTTC
10	TRBV20-1	-	-	TRBJ1-1	CSASGTEAFF	TGCAGTGCTTCCGGCACTGAAGCTTTCTTT
15	TRBV4-1	once	TRBD1	TRBJ2-3	CASSPLDRARDTQYF	TGCGCCAGCAGCCCTCTCGACAGGGCCAGAGATACGCAGTATTTT
13	TRBV12-3/TRBV12-4	few	-	TRBJ1-1	CASTLQENTEAFF	TGTGCCAGCACCCTACAGGAGAACACTGAAGCTTTCTTT
14	TRBV2	-	TRBD1	TRBJ1-5	CASSWGQGSQPQHF	TGTGCCAGCAGCTGGGGACAGGGTAGCCAGCCCCAGCATTTT
13	TRBV19	-	-	TRBJ1-5	CASTLIGGGPQHF	TGTGCCAGTACCCTAATCGGGGGGGGGCCCCAGCATTTT
12	TRBV14	-	-	TRBJ1-5	CASSQGGGPQHF	TGTGCCAGCAGCCAAGGCGGGGGGCCCCAGCATTTT
14	TRBV30	-	-	TRBJ1-6	CAWSRQGTGSPLHF	TGTGCCTGGAGTCGGCAGGGGACGGGTTCACCCCTCCACTTT
15	TRBV4-2	once	TRBD2	TRBJ2-1	CASSQGAGGNNEQFF	TGTGCCAGCAGCCAAGGGGCGGGAGGGAACAATGAGCAGTTCTTC
14	TRBV28	-	TRBD2	TRBJ2-7	CATLAGGVSYEQYF	TGTGCCACCCTAGCGGGAGGGGTCTCCTACGAGCAGTACTTC
16	TRBV18	-	-	TRBJ1-2	CASSLAGISSYGGYTF	TGTGCCAGCTCACTCGCCGGGATTAGCTCGTATGGGGGCTACACCTTC
15	TRBV28	-	-	TRBJ1-5	CASSPRGAGNQPQHF	TGTGCCAGCAGCCCCCGCGGGGCGGGAAATCAGCCCCAGCATTTT
13	TRBV30	-	-	TRBJ2-7	CAWSVQQGGEQYF	TGTGCCTGGAGTGTACAACAGGGTGGAGAGCAGTACTTC
15	TRBV27	-	-	TRBJ2-6	CASTLDSSGANVLTF	TGTGCCAGCACCCTAGACAGCTCTGGGGCCAACGTCCTGACTTTC
16	TRBV6-2/TRBV6-3	few	-	TRBJ2-3	CASSYGSSSNTDTQYF	TGTGCCAGCAGTTACGGGTCTAGTTCCAACACAGATACGCAGTATTTT
16	TRBV28	-	TRBD1	TRBJ2-7	CASSRTGTGGSYEQYF	TGTGCCAGCAGCAGAACCGGGACAGGGGGTTCCTACGAGCAGTACTTC
13	TRBV11-2	-	-	TRBJ1-1	CASSLVGGSKAFF	TGTGCCAGCAGCTTAGTCGGAGGTAGTAAAGCTTTCTTT
16	TRBV6-5	-	-	TRBJ2-7	CASSFDRARGTYEQYF	TGTGCCAGCAGTTTCGACCGGGCCCGGGGGACCTACGAGCAGTACTTC